This TCR beta chain was identified during a study of blood T cell repertoires in COVID-19. Study details: The United States, Italy and Spain were the sources of the acute and convalescent COVID-19 samples. T cells, B-cell-depleted T cells, or PBMCs supplied cDNA or gDNA.

Per the study methods: Nucleated cell number was recorded as an estimate derived from reference gene primer amplification. TCRdb keeps only in-frame clones here, not all; method: immunoSEQ multiplex PCR. V and J calls and clone size are those listed in that table; D and trimming were worked out from the DNA. The sample consists of over 250,000 clones, 88% of them appearing once. This CDR3 spans 19 amino acids. In germline, CDR1 is SGHDT, CDR2 YYEEEE. The junction had 17 bases not matched to a gene; V was cut back by 1 base and J by 7 bases. Sequencing was performed on peripheral blood. The gene calls are TRBV5-6 and TRBJ2-4; 10 bases agree with TRBD2. The TCR originated in a woman in her thirties with acute or convalescent COVID-19. In nucleotides, the CDR3 is TGTGCCAGCAGCTTGCTTCTAGCGGGAGCGGAGGAGCCGTTGAACATTCAGTACTTC. This codes for CASSLLLAGAEEPLNIQYF.